Presented here are 30 T cell receptor beta chains from one specimen sequenced in a study of human T cells and chemical hapten exposure. A single record per CDR3 protein comes from TCRdb applying MiXCR to the RACE reads. The sample has more than 250,000 distinct CDR3 sequences; around 9.3% are singletons. Time point here: pre-sensitization, week 0. Treatment defined: therapeutic diphenylcyclopropenone sensitization with weekly scalp DPC. Sequenced here: whole blood, sampled in connection with sensitization to the hapten diphenylcyclopropenone (DPC). The receptors stem from a woman aged 40 to 55 with alopecia areata. Some clones in this sample may be carry-over from other donors' samples.

This clonotype showed up just a few times. The chain uses TRBV12-3 or TRBV12-4 and TRBJ1-4; weak D call: TRBD1 (5 bases). There are 13 residues in the CDR3. V shed 5 bases and J shed 11 bases, with 15 bases lying between them. The CDR3 region has the DNA TGTGCCAGCAGTCAAGGGTCCGGGACGAAACTGTTTTTT. Amino acid sequence: CASSQGSGTKLFF.

This clonotype was recorded at least ten times. V is TRBV28 and J is TRBJ2-3; 10 nucleotides line up with TRBD2. J was trimmed by 4 bases and V by 6 bases; bases with no gene match: 7. The CDR3 has 15 amino acids. CDR1 is MDHEN and CDR2 is SYDVKM in the germline V gene. In DNA form, the CDR3 reads TGTGCCAGCAGCCCAAGCGGGAGGGGGTCAGATACGCAGTATTTT. It is translated as CASSPSGRGSDTQYF. The variable domain in full, with the rest retrieved from reference TRBV28 and TRBJ2-3, is DVKVTQSSRYLVKRTGEKVFLECVQDMDHENMFWYRQDPGLGLRLIYFSYDVKMKEKGDIPEGYSVSREKKERFSLILESASTNQTSMYLCASSPSGRGSDTQYFGPGTRLTVL.

This chain connects TRBV7-9 to TRBJ2-3; 8 bases line up with TRBD2. The germline V gene encodes CDR1 SEHNR and CDR2 FQNEAQ (reference sequence). V shed 5 bases and J 0 bases; nucleotides not matched to a gene: 7. The CDR3 has 16 amino acids. The CDR3 region is CASSIRGGFSTDTQYF. The CDR3 DNA follows: TGTGCCAGCAGCATCCGGGGGGGCTTCAGCACAGATACGCAGTATTTT.

J is TRBJ2-3 and V is TRBV20-1, with D perhaps matching TRBD2 (5 bases). The CDR3 consists of 16 residues. CDR1 is DFQATT, CDR2 SNEGSKA, per germline (reference sequence). Trimming took off 6 bases at V and 6 bases at J, with 25 bases between the two ends. The CDR3 protein is CSAPTIRGSRGDTQYF. The CDR3 nucleotides read TGCAGTGCCCCAACCATCCGGGGAAGCCGAGGGGATACGCAGTATTTT.

The rearrangement links TRBV5-1 to TRBJ2-1; 11 bases are shared with TRBD2. This CDR3 contains 14 residues. The germline CDR1 and CDR2 sequences are SGHRS and YFSETQ. V gave up 5 bases and J gave up 9 bases; unmatched junction bases: 7. The CDR3 protein is CASSLAGGQGEQFF. CDR3 sequence (DNA): TGCGCCAGCAGTTTAGCGGGAGGGCAGGGTGAGCAGTTCTTC.

This chain connects TRBV5-1 to TRBJ2-7; D remains ambiguous. CDR1 is SGHRS and CDR2 is YFSETQ in the germline V gene. The ends were cut back, 9 bases at V and 4 bases at J, with 26 bases in the middle. The CDR3 length is 16 residues. CDR3 loop: CAISALSEPEAYEQYF. Here the CDR3 DNA reads TGCGCCATCTCGGCACTAAGCGAGCCGGAAGCGTACGAGCAGTACTTC.

This clonotype has a handful of counts. V is TRBV28 and J is TRBJ2-3, with a weak D call TRBD2 (6 bases). This CDR3 spans 14 amino acids. Deletions cut 3 bases from V and 6 bases from J, with 13 bases between. Germline V CDR1 and CDR2: MDHEN, SYDVKM. The DNA of the CDR3 is TGTGCCAGCAGTTTCCAGGGACTCCCCGATACGCAGTATTTT. It is translated as CASSFQGLPDTQYF.

This clonotype was seen a few times. The V call is TRBV10-3, the J call TRBJ1-5, with D tentatively TRBD1 (5 bases). Between the trimmed V and J ends, which lost 6 bases and 6 bases, there was a span of 12 bases. Germline values: CDR1 ENHRY, CDR2 SYGVKD. The CDR3 runs to 13 residues. The CDR3 bases are TGTGCCATCAGCCTCGGACATTCTCAGCCCCAGCATTTT. This sequence encodes CAISLGHSQPQHF.

This clonotype has a count of ten or more. This chain connects TRBV28 to TRBJ2-7; possible D gene TRBD1, 6 bases. This CDR3 region has 13 residues. Germline assignment: CDR1 MDHEN and CDR2 SYDVKM. Trimming shortened V by 7 bases and J by 2 bases, and 12 bases separated the two germline ends. The CDR3 loop reads CASTPTGTYEQYF. In DNA, the CDR3 is TGTGCCAGCACCCCGACAGGAACCTACGAGCAGTACTTC.

This clonotype was picked up a small number of times. The rearrangement uses TRBV6-5 and TRBJ2-7, with TRBD1 matching over 9 bases. The ends lost 6 bases at V and 2 bases at J; junction bases unmatched: 8. The germline gives CDR1 MNHEY, CDR2 SVGAGI. The CDR3 runs 15 residues. In DNA, the CDR3 is TGTGCCAGCAGCCCCTACAGGGGGCCAACCTACGAGCAGTACTTC. Translation: CASSPYRGPTYEQYF.

The V gene is TRBV7-6, the J gene TRBJ2-3; 10 nucleotides match TRBD2. The CDR3 runs to 17 residues. Germline V gene data show CDR1 as SGHVS and CDR2 as FNYEAQ. Trimming at V came to 2 bases and at J to 2 bases, leaving 7 bases not matched to a gene. For the CDR3, the DNA is TGTGCCAGCAGCTTACCAAGACTAGCGGGCCCCACAGATACGCAGTATTTT. Its translation is CASSLPRLAGPTDTQYF.

The J gene is TRBJ2-7, the V gene TRBV7-2; no firm D call. This CDR3 is 13 amino acids long. Germline CDR1 and CDR2: SGHTA and FQGNSA. CDR3 sequence (DNA): TGTGCCAGCAGCTCCTCCTCGGCAGCCAATCCTCAGGTC. This translates into CASSSSSAANPQV.

A few counts support this clonotype. V usage is TRBV9 and J usage is TRBJ2-2; 7 bases map to TRBD2. Germline CDR1 and CDR2: SGDLS and YYNGEE. The V segment lost 4 bases and the J segment 10 bases; nucleotides outside the gene matches: 13. This CDR3 has 15 amino acids. CDR3: CASSPRLAHTSELFF. CDR3 nucleotide sequence: TGTGCCAGCAGCCCCCGACTAGCCCACACGTCGGAGCTGTTTTTT.

This clonotype was seen ten or more times. The CDR3 DNA reads as TGTGCCAGCATTGCGGGAGGGCCTTCAACCGGGGAGCTGTTTTTT. Protein sequence: CASIAGGPSTGELFF. V usage is TRBV28 and J usage is TRBJ2-2, with 9 positions matching TRBD2. V was clipped by 7 bases and J by 5 bases; unmatched bases: 8. The CDR3 has 15 residues. CDR1 MDHEN and CDR2 SYDVKM come from the germline V gene.

This clonotype has only a few counts. This rearrangement joins TRBV6-2 or TRBV6-3 to TRBJ2-1; 12 bases are shared with TRBD2. The J segment lost 2 bases and the V segment lost 6 bases, leaving 8 bases of the junction unmatched. In germline, CDR1 is MNHEY, CDR2 SVGEGT. The CDR3 loop spans 17 amino acids. The CDR3 sequence: CASSERLAGVPYNEQFF. The CDR3 DNA reads TGTGCCAGCAGCGAGCGACTAGCGGGAGTCCCCTACAATGAGCAGTTCTTC.

The CDR3 nucleotides are TGTGCCAGCAGCCAAGGACAGGGCACCTACGAGCAGTACTTC. Its translation: CASSQGQGTYEQYF. The rearrangement joins TRBV3-2 to TRBJ2-7; no check of the table's D call, TRBD1, against the DNA was made. TRBV3-2 is termed a pseudogene. The CDR3 is 14 residues long.

This clonotype was picked up a small number of times. The CDR3 DNA is TGTGCCAGCAGCGGGACAGTTAATAGCAATCAGCCCCAGCATTTT. Its protein is CASSGTVNSNQPQHF. This sequence joins TRBV2 and TRBJ1-5, with 7 bases identical to TRBD1. CDR3 size: 15 residues. With 6 bases clipped from V and 0 bases from J, the junction kept 5 bases outside the gene matches. Germline values: CDR1 SNHLY, CDR2 FYNNEI.

J is TRBJ1-1 and V is TRBV6-6; D possibly corresponds to TRBD1 (5 bases). This CDR3 contains 15 residues. CDR1 is MNHNY, CDR2 SVGAGI, per germline (reference sequence). V was trimmed by 4 bases and J by 4 bases, leaving 16 bases between them. CDR3 in DNA: TGTGCCAGCAGTTCTACGACAGCCGGGGGCACTGAAGCTTTCTTT. Protein product: CASSSTTAGGTEAFF.

The CDR3, as DNA: TGTGCCAGCAGCGAGAAGACAACCTCCTACGAGCAGTACTTC. This sequence encodes CASSEKTTSYEQYF. V gene TRBV12-3 or TRBV12-4 combines with J gene TRBJ2-7, with unresolved D. This CDR3 spans 14 amino acids. Trimming took 6 bases from V and 0 from J, leaving 12 bases between them.

Many counts were recorded for this clonotype. The chain joins TRBV5-1 to TRBJ2-1; weak D call: TRBD1 (5 bases). Deletions cut 5 bases from V and 2 bases from J, with 14 bases between. The CDR3 sequence is 15 residues long. CDR1 and CDR2 (germline): SGHRS, YFSETQ. In nucleotides, the CDR3 is TGCGCCAGCAGACCAGACAGCATTACCTACAATGAGCAGTTCTTC. Its translation: CASRPDSITYNEQFF.

This clonotype was seen at least ten times. The chain couples TRBV7-2 to TRBJ2-7, with D uncertain. V was trimmed by 0 bases and J by 2 bases, leaving 8 bases between them. Germline V gene lookup returns CDR1 SGHTA and CDR2 FQGNSA. This CDR3 contains 14 residues. Here the CDR3 reads CASSLAGSAYEQYF. Written as DNA, the CDR3 is TGTGCCAGCAGCTTAGCAGGCAGCGCCTACGAGCAGTACTTC.

The J gene is TRBJ2-7, the V gene TRBV5-5; D perhaps matches TRBD2 (5 bases). CDR1 and CDR2 (germline): SGHKS, YYEKEE (reference sequence). The CDR3 is 13 residues long. The V and J ends lost 0 bases and 3 bases respectively, with 7 bases between them. The CDR3 reads CASSLAEGYEQYF. The CDR3 DNA reads as TGTGCCAGCAGCTTGGCTGAGGGCTACGAGCAGTACTTC.

This clonotype was detected a few times. This chain links TRBV6-5 with TRBJ2-7; 11 bases line up with TRBD2. The CDR3 totals 14 residues. CDR1 MNHEY and CDR2 SVGAGI come from the germline V gene. V lost 7 bases to trimming and J lost 3 bases; unmatched junction nucleotides: 5. The CDR3 sequence is CASNLAGGHYEQYF. CDR3 DNA sequence: TGTGCCAGCAATCTAGCGGGAGGTCACTACGAGCAGTACTTC.

The sample holds a few counts of this clonotype. V is TRBV3-1 and J is TRBJ2-3; D is perhaps TRBD2 (5 bases). Germline CDR1 is LGHDT and CDR2 is YNNKEL (reference sequence). Trimming cost V 2 bases and J 9 bases, with 18 bases left between them. This CDR3 comprises 15 residues. Written as DNA, the CDR3 is TGTGCCAGCAGCCAACTAGCAACCTCCCCCCAAACGCAGTATTTT. Translating it yields CASSQLATSPQTQYF.

The rearrangement joins TRBV7-2 to TRBJ2-3, with D possibly being TRBD1 (5 bases). The CDR3 contains 16 residues. Trimming left V 2 bases short and J 0 bases short, with 12 bases between. Germline CDR1 and CDR2: SGHTA and FQGNSA. The CDR3 region has the DNA TGTGCCAGCAGCTTACGGCCAGGGTATAGCACAGATACGCAGTATTTT. Its protein is CASSLRPGYSTDTQYF. The complete variable domain, with remaining parts taken from reference TRBV7-2 and TRBJ2-3, reads GAGVSQSPSNKVTEKGKDVELRCDPISGHTALYWYRQSLGQGLEFLIYFQGNSAPDKSGLPSDRFSAERTGGSVSTLTIQRTQQEDSAVYLCASSLRPGYSTDTQYFGPGTRLTVL.

The sample holds a few counts of this clonotype. This chain links TRBV12-3 or TRBV12-4 with TRBJ2-2; 7 bases are a match to TRBD1. The V and J ends lost 1 base and 3 bases, in that order; junction bases with no gene match: 2. This CDR3 region has 15 residues. CDR3: CASSLGRGHTGELFF. The CDR3 DNA sequence: TGTGCCAGCAGTTTAGGAAGGGGGCACACCGGGGAGCTGTTTTTT.

The V call is TRBV12-3 or TRBV12-4, the J call TRBJ1-5; D is possibly TRBD1 (5 bases). V shed 9 bases and J shed 6 bases, with 12 bases lying between them. The CDR3 spans 12 residues. The chain's CDR3 is CASTTGSQPQHF. CDR3 coding DNA: TGTGCCAGTACTACAGGAAGTCAGCCCCAGCATTTT.

This clonotype has a count of ten or more. The CDR3 DNA follows: TGTGCCAGCAGTCCATCCCCCACAATTGAAGCTTTCTTT. Translated: CASSPSPTIEAFF. The chain recombines TRBV28 with TRBJ1-1; D is unresolved. V was cut by 5 bases and J by 7 bases, with 14 bases left in between. CDR3 size: 13 residues. Germline loops: CDR1 MDHEN, CDR2 SYDVKM.

V and J are TRBV5-1 and TRBJ2-7; a weak D match, TRBD1 (5 bases). Germline CDR1 is SGHRS and CDR2 is YFSETQ. V dropped 1 base and J dropped 6 bases, with 14 bases sitting between them. The CDR3 has 14 amino acids. CDR3 loop: CASSLSRVYGEQYF. The CDR3 nucleotides read TGCGCCAGCAGCTTGAGCAGGGTATATGGCGAGCAGTACTTC.

This clonotype was found many times. This chain uses TRBV7-9 with TRBJ2-2; D could derive from TRBD1 or TRBD2 (5 bases each). This CDR3 region has 13 residues. Trimming took off 2 bases at V and 7 bases at J, with 8 bases between the two ends. Germline assignment: CDR1 SEHNR and CDR2 FQNEAQ (reference sequence). The CDR3 coding sequence is TGTGCCAGCAGCTTACAGGGAGACGGGGAGCTGTTTTTT. This encodes CASSLQGDGELFF.